These 5 T cell receptor beta chains share one sample of origin, sequenced in a study of Ad26.COV2.S vaccination and SARS-CoV-2 variants. Treatment denoted: 15 to 20 received Ad26.COV2.S at low or high dose, single or two shots; several received placebo; per-sample allocation not given. The samples date from day 63 after the first vaccine or placebo injection. The method was immunoSEQ multiplex PCR; TCRdb's version includes in-frame clones alone and lacks a portion of them. The table includes hundreds of thousands of clones, about 90% detected once. Sequenced material: peripheral blood, taken in a trial of Ad26.COV2.S vaccine versus placebo. The receptors were sampled from a person between 18 and 65 years old who received the Ad26.COV2.S COVID-19 vaccine or a placebo.

This clone was observed a single time. The V call is TRBV5-1, the J call TRBJ1-4; possible D gene TRBD1, 5 bases. The V end lost 0 bases, the J end lost 8 bases, and 8 bases lay between the germline ends. The CDR3 consists of 13 residues. CDR1 and CDR2 (germline): SGHRS, YFSETQ. The CDR3 spells CASSLGSGEKLFF. In DNA form, the CDR3 reads TGCGCCAGCAGCTTGGGTTCAGGGGAAAAACTGTTTTTT.

The rearrangement uses TRBV27 and TRBJ1-6; 9 bases are shared with TRBD1. The ends lost 5 bases at V and 9 bases at J; junction bases unmatched: 5. The CDR3 has 14 residues. Germline V lookup: CDR1 MNHEY, CDR2 SMNVEV (reference sequence). This chain's CDR3 is CASSTGTGSSPLHF. The CDR3 DNA reads TGTGCCAGCAGTACCGGGACAGGGAGTTCACCCCTCCACTTT.

The chain carries TRBV19 and TRBJ2-7, with 7 bases lining up with TRBD1. The CDR3 has 15 amino acids. Germline CDR1 reads LNHDA; CDR2 reads SQIVND (reference sequence). J lost 1 base, V lost 5 bases, and 8 bases had no gene match. CDR3 coding DNA: TGTGCCAGTAGTCGAGAAGGACAGGCGTCCTACGAGCAGTACTTC. Translating it yields CASSREGQASYEQYF.

V and J are TRBV5-1 and TRBJ2-3, with a tentative D call TRBD1 (5 bases). CDR3 length: 12 amino acids. The germline gives CDR1 SGHRS, CDR2 YFSETQ. V was trimmed by 5 bases and J by 6 bases, leaving 10 bases between them. CDR3 sequence reads: CASRSSGDTQYF. CDR3 nucleotides: TGCGCCAGCAGGTCGTCAGGGGATACGCAGTATTTT.

The rearrangement links TRBV4-2 to TRBJ2-2; the D gene is possibly TRBD2 (5 bases). CDR3 size: 13 residues. In germline, CDR1 is LGHNA, CDR2 YNFKEQ. Trimming stripped 2 bases from V and 7 bases from J, with 8 bases between. The DNA of the CDR3 is TGTGCCAGCAGCCAACGTGGACTCGGGGAGCTGTTTTTT. Its protein is CASSQRGLGELFF.